This T cell receptor beta chain appears in the sequencing data of a study of cytomegalovirus exposure and HLA in healthy donors. Whole-study context: In an earlier analysis, approximately 120 million unique TCR beta sequences were found from some 180 million T cells.

Deletions cut 6 bases from V and 3 bases from J, with 17 bases between. This CDR3 contains 16 residues. Germline CDR1 MRHNA, CDR2 SNTAGT. Vbeta (60) and Jbeta (13) primers were used in the PCR. Clones were sequenced by immunoSEQ multiplex PCR, and TCRdb holds only the in-frame ones, with some missing. This sample's clone table lists tens of thousands of clones. As concerns this clone: The antigen is not known.

Study findings and constraints: Apparent HLA restriction characterized most CMV-associated TCR beta chains in a later analysis. The authors excluded some V segments, including TRBV6-2 and TRBV6-3, as indistinguishable.

The receptor was derived from a woman aged 40 to 49 in good health and CMV-seropositive. The rearrangement uses TRBV6-4 and TRBJ2-2; D may be TRBD1 (7 bases). The sample consisted of PBMCs. CDR3 DNA sequence: TGTGCCAGCAGCAAGCTCAGGGGGGCGGACACCGGGGAGCTGTTTTTT. It translates to CASSKLRGADTGELFF.